The 16 T cell receptor beta chains in this list originate from one sample, sequenced in a study of blood T cell repertoires in COVID-19 (dated by TCRdb to about 2020). Libraries were constructed by the immunoSEQ multiplex PCR assay. This is the immuneACCESS table as TCRdb keeps it, with only in-frame sequences that have V and J called. A part of the clones is gone; compared with another copy, unresolved V genes explain less than half, and the rest is unexplained. This sample lists approximately 240,000 clones; 85% to 95% were detected once. The leading ten clones occupy more than 0.8% of the sample. Specimen: peripheral blood. These receptor sequences come from a man aged 30 to 39 with COVID-19, enrolled during active disease.

In its sample, this clone was seen once. The chain uses TRBV3-1 (or the pseudogene TRBV3-2) and TRBJ2-2, with TRBD1 matching over 7 bases. J was trimmed by 1 base and V by 2 bases; bases with no gene match: 1. The CDR3 covers 15 residues. Germline-derived CDR1 and CDR2 are LGHDT and YNNKEL (reference sequence). CDR3 in DNA: TGTGCCAGCAGCCAAAGGACAGGGAACACCGGGGAGCTGTTTTTT. Protein product: CASSQRTGNTGELFF.

A word on this clone: The same CDR3 is also encoded by other DNA sequences in this sample. This chain joins TRBV6-5 and TRBJ1-5, with TRBD1 matching over 7 bases. The junction had 5 bases not matched to a gene; V was cut back by 9 bases and J by 6 bases. Germline V gene sequence: CDR1 MNHEY, CDR2 SVGAGI. CDR3 length equals 12 residues. The CDR3 is CASHRGGQPQHF. CDR3 nucleotides: TGTGCCAGTCACAGGGGAGGTCAGCCCCAGCATTTT.

In this sample, this clone turned up once. The genes are TRBV7-6 and TRBJ1-6, with 9 positions matching TRBD1. With V trimmed by 5 bases and J by 10 bases, 9 bases remained unmatched. The CDR3 spans 15 residues. Germline CDR1 is SGHVS and CDR2 is FNYEAQ. CDR3 DNA sequence: TGTGCCAGCAGCCCACGACAGGGGGTAAGATCACCCCTCCACTTT. Protein sequence: CASSPRQGVRSPLHF.

The chain uses TRBV7-9 and TRBJ1-5, with D maybe TRBD1 (5 bases). The CDR3 sequence is 14 residues long. Germline V CDR1 and CDR2: SEHNR, FQNEAQ (reference sequence). Trimming stripped 3 bases from V and 3 bases from J, with 9 bases between. The chain's CDR3 is CASSFAGYNQPQHF. CDR3 sequence (DNA): TGTGCCAGCAGCTTCGCAGGGTACAATCAGCCCCAGCATTTT.

The gene calls are TRBV13 and TRBJ2-3, with 7 bases that match TRBD1. This CDR3 comprises 15 residues. Unmatched junction bases numbered 8, after V lost 5 bases and J lost 3 bases. Germline CDR1 PRHDT, CDR2 FYEKMQ (reference sequence). Written as DNA, the CDR3 is TGTGCCAGCAGCCCCGCGACAGGGCCAACAGATACGCAGTATTTT. Protein sequence: CASSPATGPTDTQYF.

The chain couples TRBV7-9 to TRBJ2-5; D uncertain. The V gene lost 5 bases and the J gene lost 5 bases, with 6 bases spanning the gap. The germline gives CDR1 SEHNR, CDR2 FQNEAQ (reference sequence). The CDR3 has 11 amino acids. For the CDR3, the DNA is TGTGCCAGCAGCGCCGCGGAGACCCAGTACTTC. It translates to CASSAAETQYF.

The chain carries TRBV6-5 and TRBJ2-7; D unclear. Germline CDR1 and CDR2: MNHEY and SVGAGI. Between the trimmed V and J ends, which lost 0 bases and 0 bases, there was a span of 6 bases. This CDR3 contains 14 residues. The CDR3 DNA reads TGTGCCAGCAGTTACTCTTTCTCCTCCTACGAGCAGTACTTC. Amino acid sequence: CASSYSFSSYEQYF.

The chain has TRBV27 and TRBJ2-6; no firm D call. The germline V and J ends were trimmed by 3 bases and 4 bases, with 10 bases remaining between them. Germline-derived CDR1 and CDR2 are MNHEY and SMNVEV (reference sequence). The CDR3 spans 15 residues. The CDR3 loop is CASSFQWLGANVLTF. Written as DNA, the CDR3 is TGTGCCAGCAGTTTCCAGTGGTTAGGGGCCAACGTCCTGACTTTC.

This clone was seen only once. The genes are TRBV13 and TRBJ2-7; 10 bases agree with TRBD1. The junction had 4 bases not matched to a gene; V was cut back by 2 bases and J by 6 bases. The CDR3 totals 14 residues. Germline lookup yields CDR1 PRHDT and CDR2 FYEKMQ (reference sequence). The CDR3 reads CASSLKDRGIEQYF. The CDR3 bases are TGTGCCAGCAGCTTAAAGGACAGGGGGATCGAGCAGTACTTC.

The gene calls are TRBV5-4 and TRBJ2-3, with D unresolved. V was clipped by 0 bases and J by 7 bases, with 9 bases between them. This CDR3 has 13 residues. The germline CDR1 and CDR2 sequences are SGHNT and YYREEE (reference sequence). This CDR3 is CASSLEADNTQYF. CDR3 DNA: TGTGCCAGCAGCTTGGAGGCAGACAATACGCAGTATTTT. The full variable domain, with the rest looked up from reference TRBV5-4 and TRBJ2-3, is ETGVTQSPTHLIKTRGQQVTLRCSSQSGHNTVSWYQQALGQGPQFIFQYYREEENGRGNFPPRFSGLQFPNYSSELNVNALELDDSALYLCASSLEADNTQYFGPGTRLTVL.

V gene TRBV9 combines with J gene TRBJ1-6; 10 nucleotides match TRBD1. The V segment lost 4 bases and the J segment 7 bases; nucleotides outside the gene matches: 2. The CDR3 covers 14 residues. Germline V gives CDR1 SGDLS, CDR2 YYNGEE. The CDR3 coding sequence is TGTGCCAGCAGCCCGACAGGGGGCAATTCACCCCTCCACTTT. This sequence encodes CASSPTGGNSPLHF. Complete variable domain (other parts from reference TRBV9 and TRBJ1-6): DSGVTQTPKHLITATGQRVTLRCSPRSGDLSVYWYQQSLDQGLQFLIQYYNGEERAKGNILERFSAQQFPDLHSELNLSSLELGDSALYFCASSPTGGNSPLHFGNGTRLTVT.

V and J are TRBV4-1 and TRBJ2-2; TRBD2 matches at 10 bases. CDR1 is MGHRA, CDR2 YSYEKL, per germline. The length of the CDR3 is 17 residues. Losses at the gene ends were 0 bases for V and 4 bases for J; bases not matched to a gene: 5. DNA of the CDR3: TGCGCCAGCAGCCAAGAGCCGGGACTAGCGCTCACCGGGGAGCTGTTTTTT. Translating it yields CASSQEPGLALTGELFF.

V and J are TRBV3-1 (or the pseudogene TRBV3-2) and TRBJ1-2; no reliable D call. This CDR3 spans 17 amino acids. V was cut by 0 bases and J by 0 bases, with 14 bases left in between. The germline V gene has CDR1 LGHDT and CDR2 YNNKEL (reference sequence). The CDR3 region is CASSQDKMRLTNYGYTF. The CDR3 nucleotides are TGTGCCAGCAGCCAAGATAAAATGCGACTTACTAACTATGGCTACACCTTC.

This chain uses TRBV5-4 with TRBJ1-2, with 9 bases matching TRBD1. V shed 4 bases and J 6 bases; nucleotides not matched to a gene: 7. Looked up from germline, CDR1 is SGHNT and CDR2 is YYREEE (reference sequence). The CDR3 totals 14 residues. The CDR3 DNA follows: TGTGCCAGCAGCCCCGACAGGGGGGTCGATGGCTACACCTTC. The encoded protein is CASSPDRGVDGYTF.

V gene TRBV11-2 combines with J gene TRBJ2-1; tentatively, D is TRBD1 (5 bases). CDR1 is SGHAT, CDR2 FQNNGV, per germline. The CDR3 sequence is 15 residues long. The V and J ends lost 5 bases and 10 bases respectively, with 21 bases between them. The CDR3 nucleotides are TGTGCCAGCAGCCAGCTCCAGGGCTACTCTAGAGAGCAGTTCTTC. This translates into CASSQLQGYSREQFF.

This clone came up once. V gene TRBV5-1 combines with J gene TRBJ2-1; the D gene is possibly TRBD1 (5 bases). V shed 0 bases and J shed 6 bases, with 25 bases lying between them. This CDR3 comprises 19 residues. Germline CDR1 and CDR2: SGHRS and YFSETQ. The CDR3 loop reads CASSLAVFIRAGLGNEQFF. CDR3 sequence (DNA): TGCGCCAGCAGCTTGGCCGTTTTTATCCGGGCAGGGCTGGGCAATGAGCAGTTCTTC.